One T cell receptor (beta chain) is described in this entry. Its antigen remains unidentified. This sample was taken from a study of T-cell memory formation after mild COVID-19. Findings and limits, study-wide: In pre-infection memory, a portion of responding clones appeared, which suggested that cross-reactive memory joined. CM and EM subsets held most contracting CD4+ clones; EMRA held CD8+ ones.

Germline V gene lookup returns CDR1 MGHRA and CDR2 YSYEKL. CDR3 length: 21 amino acids. V dropped 3 bases and J dropped 1; count of bases not matched to a gene: 16. Sample barcodes and UMIs were carried by the TCR alpha and TCR beta cDNA libraries that 5'RACE generated with constant-segment primers. TCRdb recomputed calls from the 5' RACE reads with MiXCR, one row per CDR3 protein. This sample has roughly 610,000 distinct CDR3 sequences; roughly 17% occur once, and the top ten carry about 7.5%. V usage is TRBV4-1 and J usage is TRBJ2-1; 12 bases match TRBD2. The receptor comes from an adult woman who had mild COVID-19 (a few samples of this study predate the infection). Cell type and time point are not known. Source material: PBMCs or a T cell subset sorted from them (not recorded which). In nucleotides, the CDR3 is TGCGCCAGCAGCCAGTGGTGGACTAGCGGGATCCCCCGGGGGTCCTACAATGAGCAGTTCTTC. Amino acids: CASSQWWTSGIPRGSYNEQFF.